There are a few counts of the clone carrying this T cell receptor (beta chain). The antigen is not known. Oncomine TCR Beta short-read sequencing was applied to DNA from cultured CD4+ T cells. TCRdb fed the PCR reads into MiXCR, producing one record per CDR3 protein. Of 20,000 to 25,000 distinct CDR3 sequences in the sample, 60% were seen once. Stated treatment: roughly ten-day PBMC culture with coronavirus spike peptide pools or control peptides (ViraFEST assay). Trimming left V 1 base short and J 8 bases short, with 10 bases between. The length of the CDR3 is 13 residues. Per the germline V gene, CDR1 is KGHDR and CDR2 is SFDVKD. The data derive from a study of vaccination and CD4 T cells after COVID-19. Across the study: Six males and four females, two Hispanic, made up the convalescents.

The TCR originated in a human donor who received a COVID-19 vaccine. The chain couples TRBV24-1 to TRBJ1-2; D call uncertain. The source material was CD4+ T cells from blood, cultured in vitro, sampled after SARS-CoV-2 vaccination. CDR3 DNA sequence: TGTGCCACCAGTGATTTCGGCGCGTTAGGCTACACCTTC. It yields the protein CATSDFGALGYTF.